These T cell receptor beta chains were read from a single sample in a study of T-cell memory formation after mild COVID-19. TCRdb reprocessed the 5' RACE reads via MiXCR and lists one record per CDR3 protein. The data contain approximately 450,000 distinct CDR3 sequences, about 18% of them singletons. What was sequenced was PBMCs or a T cell subset sorted from them (not recorded which). These receptors were collected from an adult woman who had mild COVID-19 (a few samples of this study predate the infection). Cell type and time point are not known. Each CDR3 is given with its conserved first and last residue. A D gene is named only where the DNA matches it firmly. Clone size is stated in some rows and not others, as once, few, many or a class when expanded.

>-|TRBD2|TRBJ2-3|TRBV5-6
CASSLWTSGSPDTQYF
TGTGCCAGCAGCTTATGGACTAGCGGGAGTCCGGATACGCAGTATTTT
>-|-|TRBJ2-1|TRBV19
CASTSGRNEQFF
TGTGCCAGTACCTCCGGTAGGAATGAGCAGTTCTTC
>-|-|TRBJ2-2|TRBV5-1
CASKGAANTGELFF
TGCGCCAGCAAAGGGGCCGCGAACACCGGGGAGCTGTTTTTT
>-|TRBD1|TRBJ2-4|TRBV20-1
CSTTRGPDKNIQYF
TGCAGCACGACGAGGGGGCCCGACAAAAACATTCAGTACTTC
>-|-|TRBJ1-4|TRBV5-5
CASSSRGATNEKLFF
TGTGCCAGCAGCTCCCGGGGCGCAACTAATGAAAAACTGTTTTTT
>many|TRBD1|TRBJ1-1|TRBV4-3
CASSQETGLEAFF
TGCGCCAGCAGCCAAGAGACAGGGCTTGAAGCTTTCTTT
>many|-|TRBJ2-2|TRBV23-1
CASSQGGASTGELFF
TGCGCCAGCAGTCAGGGGGGGGCCTCAACCGGGGAGCTGTTTTTT
>-|-|TRBJ1-3|TRBV5-5
CASSSGVQYGNTIYF
TGTGCCAGCAGCTCAGGGGTACAATATGGAAACACCATATATTTT
>few|-|TRBJ1-2|TRBV6-5
CASSYEGSGGYTF
TGTGCCAGCAGTTACGAGGGTTCGGGTGGCTACACCTTC
>-|-|TRBJ2-7|TRBV24-1
CATSETGSSYEQYF
TGTGCCACCAGTGAGACGGGCAGCTCCTACGAGCAGTACTTC
>-|TRBD2|TRBJ2-1|TRBV4-2
CASSQGPSGRSGSNEQFF
TGTGCCAGCAGCCAAGGGCCTAGCGGGAGATCCGGGAGCAATGAGCAGTTCTTC
>-|-|TRBJ1-4|TRBV7-9
CASSHSLSGTKNEKLFF
TGTGCCAGCAGCCACTCCCTTTCCGGGACTAAGAATGAAAAACTGTTTTTT
>few|-|TRBJ2-1|TRBV12-3/TRBV12-4
CASSFENEQFF
TGTGCCAGCAGTTTTGAAAATGAGCAGTTCTTC
>-|-|TRBJ2-1|TRBV27
CSSSFLAVYNEQFF
TGTTCCAGCAGTTTCCTAGCAGTCTACAATGAGCAGTTCTTC
>few|-|TRBJ2-2|TRBV9
CASNPDTGELFF
TGTGCCAGCAATCCGGACACCGGGGAGCTGTTTTTT
>many|TRBD1|TRBJ1-4|TRBV12-3/TRBV12-4
CASSLGTGVEKLFF
TGTGCCAGCAGTTTAGGGACAGGGGTTGAAAAACTGTTTTTT
>-|-|TRBJ1-1|TRBV11-3
CASSLSQGEVQAFF
TGTGCCAGCAGCTTAAGTCAGGGCGAAGTTCAAGCTTTCTTT
>-|TRBD1|TRBJ1-2|TRBV5-1
CASSVGTGATNYGYTF
TGCGCCAGCAGCGTCGGGACAGGCGCTACTAACTATGGCTACACCTTC
>-|TRBD2|TRBJ2-7|TRBV5-1
CASSLSLAGAPYEQYF
TGCGCCAGCAGCTTAAGTCTAGCGGGGGCCCCCTACGAGCAGTACTTC
>-|-|TRBJ2-1|TRBV2
CASSEGVAGRRNEQFF
TGTGCCAGCAGTGAAGGGGTAGCCGGGAGAAGAAATGAGCAGTTCTTC
>-|-|TRBJ1-4|TRBV6-6
CASRRGEKLFF
TGTGCCAGCCGACGTGGGGAAAAACTGTTTTTT
>-|TRBD2|TRBJ2-3|TRBV18
CASSPLTSGVTDTQYF
TGTGCCAGCTCACCCCTGACTAGCGGGGTCACAGATACGCAGTATTTT
>few|-|TRBJ1-2|TRBV27
CASSPGERPYGYTF
TGTGCCAGCAGTCCAGGGGAGAGACCCTATGGCTACACCTTC
>-|TRBD1|TRBJ2-3|TRBV20-1
CSVTSNRGRFSTDTQYF
TGCAGTGTCACTTCCAACAGGGGCCGATTTAGCACAGATACGCAGTATTTT
>-|TRBD1|TRBJ2-5|TRBV5-1
CASSTPGQGAQETQYF
TGCGCCAGCAGCACTCCGGGACAGGGGGCCCAAGAGACCCAGTACTTC
>-|TRBD1|TRBJ2-5|TRBV10-3
CAISDYPGTGNQETQYF
TGTGCCATCAGTGATTATCCGGGGACAGGGAACCAAGAGACCCAGTACTTC
>-|TRBD2|TRBJ2-1|TRBV29-1
CSVEDRGTSGQERFF
TGCAGCGTTGAAGATAGGGGGACTAGCGGACAGGAGCGATTCTTC
>-|TRBD2|TRBJ2-7|TRBV5-1
CASSLYLQREFAYEQYF
TGCGCCAGCAGCTTGTATCTTCAGCGGGAGTTCGCCTACGAGCAGTACTTC
>once|TRBD2|TRBJ2-2|TRBV5-4
CASSADSGRISGELFF
TGTGCCAGCAGCGCCGATAGCGGGAGAATCTCCGGGGAGCTGTTTTTT
>-|-|TRBJ2-3|TRBV6-5
CASIVADTQYF
TGTGCCAGCATCGTAGCTGATACGCAGTATTTT
>many|TRBD2|TRBJ2-3|TRBV5-1
CASSLPLAGGTDTQYF
TGCGCCAGCAGCTTACCCCTAGCGGGAGGTACAGATACGCAGTATTTT
>-|-|TRBJ2-5|TRBV7-3
CASSLAGSTSETQYF
TGTGCCAGCAGCTTAGCCGGGAGTACAAGCGAGACCCAGTACTTC
>-|-|TRBJ2-2|TRBV24-1
CATSDGGIGELFF
TGTGCCACCAGTGATGGGGGAATCGGGGAGCTGTTTTTT
>-|TRBD1|TRBJ2-6|TRBV7-9
CASSLGTGDSGANVLTF
TGTGCCAGCAGCTTGGGGACAGGGGACTCTGGGGCCAACGTCCTGACTTTC
>few|-|TRBJ2-5|TRBV5-1
CASSLAPEKARETQYF
TGCGCCAGCAGCTTGGCTCCAGAGAAGGCCAGGGAGACCCAGTACTTC